This T cell receptor beta chain was identified in a study of CD8 T cells in Susac syndrome. TCR beta sequencing was performed on blood CD8+ and CD4+ T cells. Germline V gene lookup returns CDR1 LGHDT and CDR2 YNNKEL (reference sequence). Trimming cost V 11 bases and J 3 bases; bases outside gene matches: 22. This CDR3 region has 17 residues. Random hexamers were used to reverse transcribe an amount of roughly 0.45 to 1 ug RNA. Amplification of TCR beta CDR3 was carried out by immunoSEQ multiplex PCR, which covered 54 Vbeta and 13 Jbeta segments. TCRdb called the immunoSEQ multiplex PCR reads again in MiXCR, with one record for every CDR3 protein. Of approximately 160,000 distinct CDR3 sequences detected, under 95% appear once; the ten largest clones hold roughly 0.1%.

Sequenced sample: CD4+ T cells from PBMCs. The chain employs TRBV3-1 and TRBJ2-7; 7 bases agree with TRBD2. The sequence was obtained from a human donor with multiple sclerosis. The CDR3 DNA is TGTGCCCGATCCCTAGCGGTGGGCAGAAAGACGCTCTACGAGCAGTACTTC. It yields the protein CARSLAVGRKTLYEQYF.